The following is a T cell receptor beta chain sequence with its context. What it binds is unknown. Axillary draining lymph nodes of breast cancer patients supplied the node samples. The data are from a study of breast tumors, draining lymph nodes, adjacent tissues. Study-level findings and limits: Tumor and nontumor repertoires were significantly more similar in luminal-like than in basal-like breast cancer. The data were judged consistent with most tumor T cells coming from lymph node and expanding in tumor. Tumors had less TCR diversity than lymph nodes, more than nontumor tissue.

TCRdb re-called the multiplex PCR reads with MiXCR, one entry per CDR3 protein. Altogether under 250,000 distinct CDR3 sequences are present, roughly 30% being singletons, with the ten largest covering around 1.4%. Trimming stripped 5 bases from V and 9 bases from J, with 14 bases between. This CDR3 has 13 amino acids. Germline CDR1 and CDR2: SGHTA and FQGNSA. The clonotype was recovered from a female donor with breast cancer. Some clones in this sample may be carry-over from other donors' samples. V usage is TRBV7-2 and J usage is TRBJ2-1; maybe TRBD2 (7 bases). Specimen: axillary lymph node tissue. The DNA for the CDR3 is TGTGCCAGCAGCGTCGGGGGGCGCACTGAGCAGTTCTTC. It specifies CASSVGGRTEQFF. The complete variable domain, with remaining parts taken from reference TRBV7-2 and TRBJ2-1, reads GAGVSQSPSNKVTEKGKDVELRCDPISGHTALYWYRQSLGQGLEFLIYFQGNSAPDKSGLPSDRFSAERTGGSVSTLTIQRTQQEDSAVYLCASSVGGRTEQFFGPGTRLTVL.